The present T cell receptor (beta chain) was sequenced within a study of vaccination and CD4 T cells after COVID-19. Study in general: Sampling that followed vaccination took place a median about 70 days after dose two, within a range of 14 to 241.

This clonotype was counted only a few times. No antigen is known for it. Germline-derived CDR1 and CDR2 are LGHNA and YNFKEQ. V lost 0 bases, J lost 5 bases, and 11 bases lay in between. The CDR3 has 16 residues. Noted treatment: approximately nine-day PBMC culture with coronavirus spike peptide pools or control peptides (ViraFEST assay). Investigators obtained the unexposed donor's CD4+ T cells before the COVID-19 pandemic (2011-2018). Sequenced with the Oncomine TCR Beta short-read assay was DNA taken from cultured CD4+ T cells. TCRdb reprocessed the PCR reads via MiXCR and lists one record per CDR3 protein. The sample yields about 5,700 distinct CDR3 sequences, 34% seen once.

The chain links TRBV4-2 to TRBJ1-6, with TRBD1 as a possible D gene (5 bases). The sample was CD4+ T cells from blood, cultured in vitro. The sequence came from a human donor in good health. CDR3 in amino acids: CASSQDPGRNNSPLHF. The CDR3 coding sequence is TGTGCCAGCAGCCAAGACCCGGGACGGAATAATTCACCCCTCCACTTT.